These T cell receptor beta chains were read from a single sample in a study of human T cells and chemical hapten exposure. TCRdb processed the RACE reads anew with MiXCR; each CDR3 protein has one entry. The profile shows 180,000 or so distinct CDR3 sequences, roughly 15% of them singletons. This sample comprised whole blood, obtained in connection with sensitization to the hapten diphenylcyclopropenone (DPC). All receptors derive from a woman between 25 and 40 years old with alopecia areata. Some clones in this sample may be carry-over from other donors' samples. Both conserved end residues are part of each CDR3. Fields, in order: V gene, clone size, J gene, D gene, CDR3 length, CDR3 DNA, CDR3 protein. D genes are given only for firm matches. Part of the rows lack a size; the others show once, few, many or a class for expanded clones.

TRBV20-1	.	TRBJ1-4	.	15	TGCAGTGCTAGAGATCCGGGACACGAGGCGGAAAAACTGTTTTTT	CSARDPGHEAEKLFF
TRBV5-6	.	TRBJ1-6	.	14	TGTGCCAGCAGCTTAACAGAGGGGGATTCACCCCTCCACTTT	CASSLTEGDSPLHF
TRBV4-1	.	TRBJ1-3	.	14	TGCGCCAGCCGCAGCGAAGCCTCTGGAAACACCATATATTTT	CASRSEASGNTIYF
TRBV7-9	.	TRBJ1-2	.	12	TGTGCCAGCAGCACACGGACAGATGGCTACACCTTC	CASSTRTDGYTF
TRBV20-1	many	TRBJ1-1	.	14	TGCAGTGCTAGAGATCCCCGCGGGAACACTGAAGCTTTCTTT	CSARDPRGNTEAFF
TRBV28	.	TRBJ2-7	.	12	TGTGCCAGCGAGGACCCTGGCTACGAGCAGTACTTC	CASEDPGYEQYF
TRBV11-2	many	TRBJ2-3	.	13	TGTGCCAGCAGCTTAGTAGCTGTAGATACGCAGTATTTT	CASSLVAVDTQYF
TRBV11-2	once	TRBJ1-1	.	11	TGTGCCAGCAGCGCGGGACCTGAAGCTTTCTTT	CASSAGPEAFF
TRBV5-4	few	TRBJ2-5	.	15	TGTGCCAGCAGCTTGCCGGGACAACTCGGGGAGACCCAGTACTTC	CASSLPGQLGETQYF
TRBV25-1	.	TRBJ2-5	TRBD2	13	TGTGCCAGCAGTCGCGGGAGGGGAGAGACCCAGTACTTC	CASSRGRGETQYF
TRBV7-2	few	TRBJ2-7	.	15	TGTGCCAGCAGCTTATCGGCAGGTAGATCCTACGAGCAGTACTTC	CASSLSAGRSYEQYF
TRBV27	few	TRBJ1-5	.	14	TGTGCCAGCAGTCGTCAGGTGGCAGGACAGCCCCAGCATTTT	CASSRQVAGQPQHF
TRBV27	.	TRBJ2-2	.	15	TGTGCCAGCAGTCCCACAGGGCTCGGCACCGGGGAGCTGTTTTTT	CASSPTGLGTGELFF
TRBV10-3	.	TRBJ1-5	.	12	TGTGCCATCAGTGAGTCGGATCAGCCCCAGCATTTT	CAISESDQPQHF
TRBV15	.	TRBJ2-5	.	13	TGTGTCACCAGCAGGATTGGGGAAGAGACCCAGTACTTC	CVTSRIGEETQYF